This record looks at one TCR beta chain sequence and its context. V lost 6 bases and J 11 bases, leaving 21 bases between the germline ends. Germline lookup yields CDR1 MNHEY and CDR2 SVGAGI. The CDR3 is 14 residues long. The data originate from a study of blood T cell repertoires in COVID-19. Sequencing used immunoSEQ multiplex PCR; TCRdb keeps in-frame clones, though not all of them. The data contain 70,000 to 95,000 clones, under 90% of them singletons. What was sequenced was peripheral blood. The TCR originated in a human donor in a cohort sampled during active COVID-19. The chain joins TRBV6-5 to TRBJ2-3, with D tentatively TRBD2 (6 bases). The CDR3 protein is CASRAGRRFNKQYF. Written as DNA, the CDR3 is TGTGCCAGCAGGGCGGGACGGAGATTTAATAAGCAGTATTTT.